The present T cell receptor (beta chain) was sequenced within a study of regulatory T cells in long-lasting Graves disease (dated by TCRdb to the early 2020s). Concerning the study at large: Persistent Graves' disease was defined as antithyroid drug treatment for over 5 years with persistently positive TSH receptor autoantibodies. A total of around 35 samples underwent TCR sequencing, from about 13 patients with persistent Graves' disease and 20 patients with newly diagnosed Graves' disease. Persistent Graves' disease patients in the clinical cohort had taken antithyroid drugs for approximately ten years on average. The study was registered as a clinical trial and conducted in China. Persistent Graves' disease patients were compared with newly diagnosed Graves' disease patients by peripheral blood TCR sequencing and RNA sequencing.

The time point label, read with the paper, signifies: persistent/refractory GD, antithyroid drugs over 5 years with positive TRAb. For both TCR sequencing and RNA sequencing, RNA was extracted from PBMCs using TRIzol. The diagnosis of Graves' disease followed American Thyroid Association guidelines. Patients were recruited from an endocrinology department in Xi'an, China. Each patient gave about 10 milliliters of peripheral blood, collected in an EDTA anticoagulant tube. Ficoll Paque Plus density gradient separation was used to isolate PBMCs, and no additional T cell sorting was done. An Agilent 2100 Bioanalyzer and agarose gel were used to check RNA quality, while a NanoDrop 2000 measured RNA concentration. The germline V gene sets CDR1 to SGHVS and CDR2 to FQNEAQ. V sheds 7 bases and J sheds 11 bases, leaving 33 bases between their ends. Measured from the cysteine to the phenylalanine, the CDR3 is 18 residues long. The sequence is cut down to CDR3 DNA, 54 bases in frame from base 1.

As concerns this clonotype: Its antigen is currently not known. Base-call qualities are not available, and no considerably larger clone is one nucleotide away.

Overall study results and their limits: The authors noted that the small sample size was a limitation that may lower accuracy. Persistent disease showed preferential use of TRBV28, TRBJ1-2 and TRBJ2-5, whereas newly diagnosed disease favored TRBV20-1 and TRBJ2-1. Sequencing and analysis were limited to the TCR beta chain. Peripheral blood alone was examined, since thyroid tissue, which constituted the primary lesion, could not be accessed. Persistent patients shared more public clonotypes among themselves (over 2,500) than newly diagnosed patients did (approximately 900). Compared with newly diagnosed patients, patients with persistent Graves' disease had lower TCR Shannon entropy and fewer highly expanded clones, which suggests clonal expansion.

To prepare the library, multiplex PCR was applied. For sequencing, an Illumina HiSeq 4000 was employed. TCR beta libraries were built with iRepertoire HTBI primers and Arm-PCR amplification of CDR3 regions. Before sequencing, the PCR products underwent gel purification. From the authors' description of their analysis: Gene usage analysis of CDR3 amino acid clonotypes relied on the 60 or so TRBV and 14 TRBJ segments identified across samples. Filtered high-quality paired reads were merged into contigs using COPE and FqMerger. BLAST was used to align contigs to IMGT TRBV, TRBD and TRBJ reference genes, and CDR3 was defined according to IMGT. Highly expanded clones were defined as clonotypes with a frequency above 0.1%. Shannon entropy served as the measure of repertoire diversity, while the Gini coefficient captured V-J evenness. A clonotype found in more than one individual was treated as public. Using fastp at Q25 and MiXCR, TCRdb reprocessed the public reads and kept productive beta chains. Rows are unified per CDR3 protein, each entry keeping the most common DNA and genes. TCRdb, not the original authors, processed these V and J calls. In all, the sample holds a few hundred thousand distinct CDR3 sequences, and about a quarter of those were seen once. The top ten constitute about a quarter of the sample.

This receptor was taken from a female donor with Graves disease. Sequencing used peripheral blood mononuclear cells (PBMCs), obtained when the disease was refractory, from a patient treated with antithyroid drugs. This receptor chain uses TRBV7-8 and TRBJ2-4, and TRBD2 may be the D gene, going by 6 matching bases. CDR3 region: CASIGSGDATSRGNLQYF. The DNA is TGTGCCAGCATCGGGTCAGGTGATGCAACTAGCCGGGGGAACCTTCAGTACTTC.